This is a list of T cell receptor beta chains from one sample in a study of blood T cell repertoires in COVID-19. Only in-frame clones appear in the TCRdb table, and some are missing; sequencing was by immunoSEQ multiplex PCR. The sample has roughly 260,000 clones; around 87% are singletons. Material for sequencing was peripheral blood. The receptor source for this set is a woman aged 45-60 years with acute or convalescent COVID-19. The CDR3 runs from the conserved cysteine through the conserved F or W. A D gene is named only where the DNA matches it firmly. The size of a clone is reported for some rows only, either as once, few or many, or as a class for expanded clones.

v_gene: TRBV5-1
abundance: -
d_gene: TRBD1
len: 16
j_gene: TRBJ1-4
CDR3aa: CASSLSTGTGMEKLFF
CDR3nt: TGCGCCAGCAGCTTGTCGACCGGGACAGGGATGGAAAAACTGTTTTTT

v_gene: TRBV28
abundance: once
d_gene: -
len: 13
j_gene: TRBJ1-1
CDR3aa: CASSTTGYTEAFF
CDR3nt: TGTGCCAGCAGCACTACAGGCTACACTGAAGCTTTCTTT

v_gene: TRBV5-1
abundance: once
d_gene: TRBD1
len: 11
j_gene: TRBJ2-4
CDR3aa: CASSSGQEWHF
CDR3nt: TGCGCCAGCAGCAGCGGACAGGAATGGCACTTC

v_gene: TRBV7-9
abundance: -
d_gene: -
len: 12
j_gene: TRBJ2-2
CDR3aa: CASSLRAVELFF
CDR3nt: TGTGCCAGCAGCTTACGAGCGGTGGAGCTGTTTTTT

v_gene: TRBV27
abundance: -
d_gene: -
len: 12
j_gene: TRBJ2-1
CDR3aa: CASSSGLNEQFF
CDR3nt: TGTGCCAGCAGTTCGGGACTCAATGAGCAGTTCTTC

v_gene: TRBV24-1
abundance: -
d_gene: TRBD2
len: 15
j_gene: TRBJ2-5
CDR3aa: CATSGFPAGGETQYF
CDR3nt: TGTGCCACCAGTGGCTTCCCAGCGGGAGGAGAGACCCAGTACTTC

v_gene: TRBV29-1
abundance: -
d_gene: TRBD2
len: 13
j_gene: TRBJ2-1
CDR3aa: CSVASGRKDEQFF
CDR3nt: TGCAGCGTTGCTAGCGGGAGAAAGGATGAGCAGTTCTTC

v_gene: TRBV5-7
abundance: few
d_gene: -
len: 15
j_gene: TRBJ2-7
CDR3aa: CASIFSGHKTYEQYF
CDR3nt: TGTGCCAGCATCTTTAGCGGCCATAAAACCTACGAGCAGTACTTC

v_gene: TRBV18
abundance: -
d_gene: TRBD1
len: 15
j_gene: TRBJ2-3
CDR3aa: CASSPRQGGTDTQYF
CDR3nt: TGTGCCAGCTCACCCCGACAGGGGGGCACAGATACGCAGTATTTT

v_gene: TRBV19
abundance: -
d_gene: TRBD2
len: 15
j_gene: TRBJ2-3
CDR3aa: CASSPTSGRTDTQYF
CDR3nt: TGTGCCAGTAGTCCTACTAGCGGGAGAACAGATACGCAGTATTTT

v_gene: TRBV27
abundance: -
d_gene: TRBD2
len: 21
j_gene: TRBJ2-7
CDR3aa: CASSSTRLASIDSGRPSEQYF
CDR3nt: TGTGCCAGCAGTTCCACACGATTAGCCTCAATCGATAGCGGGAGGCCTTCCGAGCAGTACTTC

v_gene: TRBV15
abundance: -
d_gene: -
len: 13
j_gene: TRBJ1-4
CDR3aa: CATAGSVGEKLFF
CDR3nt: TGTGCCACCGCGGGGTCGGTCGGTGAAAAACTGTTTTTT

v_gene: TRBV5-4
abundance: -
d_gene: -
len: 16
j_gene: TRBJ2-3
CDR3aa: CASSLARASIRDTQYF
CDR3nt: TGTGCCAGCAGCTTGGCGAGGGCTAGTATCCGTGATACGCAGTATTTT

v_gene: TRBV28
abundance: -
d_gene: -
len: 15
j_gene: TRBJ2-1
CDR3aa: CASSTRRDSYNEQFF
CDR3nt: TGTGCCAGCAGCACCCGCAGGGACTCCTACAATGAGCAGTTCTTC

v_gene: TRBV7-9
abundance: -
d_gene: -
len: 16
j_gene: TRBJ2-4
CDR3aa: CASSLIPRDSKNIQYF
CDR3nt: TGTGCCAGCAGCTTAATCCCCAGGGACTCCAAAAACATTCAGTACTTC

v_gene: TRBV24-1
abundance: -
d_gene: TRBD1
len: 16
j_gene: TRBJ1-5
CDR3aa: CATSDPGTGGNQPQHF
CDR3nt: TGTGCCACCAGTGATCCCGGGACAGGGGGAAATCAGCCCCAGCATTTT

v_gene: TRBV4-2
abundance: -
d_gene: -
len: 17
j_gene: TRBJ1-1
CDR3aa: CASSQDRVSGGNTEAFF
CDR3nt: TGTGCCAGCAGCCAAGATCGGGTGTCGGGGGGGAACACTGAAGCTTTCTTT

v_gene: TRBV27
abundance: -
d_gene: TRBD1
len: 15
j_gene: TRBJ2-7
CDR3aa: CASSQTGGSSYEQYF
CDR3nt: TGTGCCAGCAGCCAGACAGGGGGGAGCTCCTACGAGCAGTACTTC

v_gene: TRBV6-2/TRBV6-3
abundance: once
d_gene: -
len: 15
j_gene: TRBJ1-1
CDR3aa: CASSWGGAAQSEAFF
CDR3nt: TGTGCCAGCAGTTGGGGCGGGGCAGCCCAATCTGAAGCTTTCTTT

v_gene: TRBV10-3
abundance: -
d_gene: TRBD1
len: 16
j_gene: TRBJ1-1
CDR3aa: CAITSAGTGEGAEAFF
CDR3nt: TGTGCCATCACGTCCGCAGGGACAGGGGAAGGCGCTGAAGCTTTCTTT

v_gene: TRBV7-9
abundance: -
d_gene: TRBD2
len: 18
j_gene: TRBJ2-5
CDR3aa: CASSEAGTSRSSQETQYF
CDR3nt: TGTGCCAGCAGCGAAGCCGGGACTAGTCGGTCGTCCCAAGAGACCCAGTACTTC

v_gene: TRBV19
abundance: few
d_gene: TRBD1
len: 16
j_gene: TRBJ2-3
CDR3aa: CASRTTGTGGRDTQYF
CDR3nt: TGTGCCAGTAGAACGACCGGGACAGGGGGCCGGGATACGCAGTATTTT

v_gene: TRBV27
abundance: -
d_gene: TRBD2
len: 16
j_gene: TRBJ2-5
CDR3aa: CASSPRLAARQETQYF
CDR3nt: TGTGCCAGCAGCCCCAGACTAGCGGCACGTCAAGAGACCCAGTACTTC

v_gene: TRBV4-2
abundance: -
d_gene: -
len: 12
j_gene: TRBJ1-2
CDR3aa: CASSQGQYGYTF
CDR3nt: TGTGCCAGCAGCCAAGGACAGTACGGCTACACCTTC

v_gene: TRBV11-3
abundance: -
d_gene: -
len: 13
j_gene: TRBJ2-5
CDR3aa: CASSFRGKETQYF
CDR3nt: TGTGCCAGCAGCTTCCGGGGGAAGGAGACCCAGTACTTC

v_gene: TRBV3-1/TRBV3-2
abundance: -
d_gene: -
len: 11
j_gene: TRBJ2-5
CDR3aa: CASRRRETQYF
CDR3nt: TGTGCCAGCCGAAGGAGAGAGACCCAGTACTTC

v_gene: TRBV28
abundance: -
d_gene: -
len: 14
j_gene: TRBJ1-1
CDR3aa: CASSLTGRATEAFF
CDR3nt: TGTGCCAGCAGTTTAACAGGGAGGGCCACTGAAGCTTTCTTT

v_gene: TRBV7-2
abundance: -
d_gene: -
len: 17
j_gene: TRBJ1-3
CDR3aa: CASSGLPGTSTANTIYF
CDR3nt: TGTGCCAGCAGCGGACTGCCGGGGACTAGCACGGCAAACACCATATATTTT

v_gene: TRBV29-1
abundance: -
d_gene: TRBD2
len: 15
j_gene: TRBJ2-3
CDR3aa: CSVRGLAGVADTQYF
CDR3nt: TGCAGCGTCAGGGGGCTAGCGGGAGTCGCAGATACGCAGTATTTT

v_gene: TRBV7-9
abundance: -
d_gene: -
len: 15
j_gene: TRBJ1-2
CDR3aa: CASSKTQEANYGYTF
CDR3nt: TGTGCCAGCAGCAAGACCCAGGAGGCTAACTATGGCTACACCTTC

v_gene: TRBV7-9
abundance: -
d_gene: -
len: 13
j_gene: TRBJ2-7
CDR3aa: CASTPLLTYEQYF
CDR3nt: TGTGCCAGCACCCCTCTACTTACTTACGAGCAGTACTTC

v_gene: TRBV5-4
abundance: -
d_gene: TRBD2
len: 16
j_gene: TRBJ2-5
CDR3aa: CASSPTSGSLQETQYF
CDR3nt: TGTGCCAGCAGCCCCACTAGCGGGAGTCTTCAAGAGACCCAGTACTTC

v_gene: TRBV5-5
abundance: -
d_gene: TRBD2
len: 15
j_gene: TRBJ2-1
CDR3aa: CASSQLAGIYNEQFF
CDR3nt: TGTGCCAGCAGCCAACTAGCGGGTATCTACAATGAGCAGTTCTTC

v_gene: TRBV28
abundance: -
d_gene: -
len: 15
j_gene: TRBJ1-5
CDR3aa: CASRLAGNSNQPQHF
CDR3nt: TGTGCCAGCAGACTGGCGGGTAATAGCAATCAGCCCCAGCATTTT

v_gene: TRBV28
abundance: -
d_gene: TRBD1
len: 16
j_gene: TRBJ1-5
CDR3aa: CASRSTPGTGNQPQHF
CDR3nt: TGTGCCAGCAGGTCGACCCCCGGGACAGGGAACCAGCCCCAGCATTTT

v_gene: TRBV9
abundance: -
d_gene: -
len: 15
j_gene: TRBJ2-3
CDR3aa: CASSVEAGHTDTQYF
CDR3nt: TGTGCCAGCAGCGTAGAGGCGGGGCACACAGATACGCAGTATTTT

v_gene: TRBV5-1
abundance: -
d_gene: TRBD2
len: 17
j_gene: TRBJ2-1
CDR3aa: CASSLELAGISYNEQFF
CDR3nt: TGCGCCAGCAGCTTGGAATTAGCGGGAATAAGTTACAATGAGCAGTTCTTC

v_gene: TRBV19
abundance: -
d_gene: TRBD1
len: 15
j_gene: TRBJ1-5
CDR3aa: CASSSRQGAFQPQHF
CDR3nt: TGTGCCAGTAGTTCCCGACAGGGGGCGTTTCAGCCCCAGCATTTT

v_gene: TRBV4-1
abundance: -
d_gene: -
len: 15
j_gene: TRBJ1-1
CDR3aa: CASSQPGTARGGAFF
CDR3nt: TGCGCCAGCAGCCAACCCGGGACCGCGAGGGGGGGGGCTTTCTTT

v_gene: TRBV27
abundance: -
d_gene: -
len: 14
j_gene: TRBJ1-1
CDR3aa: CASSFTGGRTEAFF
CDR3nt: TGTGCCAGCAGTTTCACCGGCGGGCGGACTGAAGCTTTCTTT

v_gene: TRBV27
abundance: few
d_gene: TRBD1
len: 16
j_gene: TRBJ1-2
CDR3aa: CASSLSWDRGNYGYTF
CDR3nt: TGTGCCAGCAGTTTATCGTGGGACAGGGGTAACTATGGCTACACCTTC

v_gene: TRBV7-2
abundance: -
d_gene: -
len: 13
j_gene: TRBJ1-1
CDR3aa: CASSEQGNTEAFF
CDR3nt: TGTGCCAGCAGCGAGCAGGGGAACACTGAAGCTTTCTTT

v_gene: TRBV28
abundance: -
d_gene: -
len: 13
j_gene: TRBJ2-7
CDR3aa: CASIGGQVYEQYF
CDR3nt: TGTGCCAGCATCGGGGGGCAAGTATACGAGCAGTACTTC

v_gene: TRBV3-1/TRBV3-2
abundance: once
d_gene: -
len: 13
j_gene: TRBJ1-1
CDR3aa: CASSQIDGVEAFF
CDR3nt: TGTGCCAGCAGCCAAATAGACGGAGTTGAAGCTTTCTTT

v_gene: TRBV2
abundance: -
d_gene: -
len: 14
j_gene: TRBJ2-5
CDR3aa: CASKTFGTVGTQYF
CDR3nt: TGTGCCAGCAAGACTTTTGGCACCGTGGGGACCCAGTACTTC